These 29 T cell receptor beta chains came from one sample sequenced in a study of regulatory T cells in long-lasting Graves disease. Time point described: persistent/refractory GD, antithyroid drugs over 5 years with positive TRAb. Extracted PBMC RNA gave rise to the TCR library. Library construction for TCR beta used iRepertoire HTBI primers and Arm-PCR of CDR3 regions. Each CDR3 protein is one row after TCRdb ran MiXCR on the multiplex PCR reads. Among 400,000 to 500,000 distinct CDR3 sequences listed, about a fifth were seen once. The source was peripheral blood mononuclear cells (PBMCs), collected when the disease was refractory, from a patient treated with antithyroid drugs. The receptors were gathered from a female donor with Graves disease.

This chain connects TRBV27 to TRBJ1-1; perhaps TRBD1 as D (6 bases). The ends were cut back, 5 bases at V and 11 bases at J, with 12 bases in the middle. Germline CDR1 MNHEY, CDR2 SMNVEV (reference sequence). The CDR3 is 11 amino acids. In nucleotides, the CDR3 is TGTGCCAGCAGTCGAGGGGGGCATGCTTTCTTT. The encoded protein is CASSRGGHAFF.

Many counts were recorded for this clonotype. The chain combines TRBV12-3 or TRBV12-4 with TRBJ2-4; D gene uncertain. V was shortened by 6 bases and J by 7 bases, with 13 bases between the two germline ends. This CDR3 contains 13 residues. The CDR3 DNA is TGTGCCAGCAGGACCACAATGGGTAACATTCAGTACTTC. Translated, it gives CASRTTMGNIQYF.

This clonotype has a handful of counts. The chain links TRBV20-1 to TRBJ1-6, with D possibly TRBD1 on 6 matching bases. Trimming removed 5 bases from V and 9 bases from J, with 23 bases in between. This CDR3 has 16 amino acids. Per the germline V gene, CDR1 is DFQATT and CDR2 is SNEGSKA (reference sequence). This CDR3 reads CSAFEPGAPHSSPLHF. In nucleotides, the CDR3 is TGCAGTGCTTTTGAGCCAGGGGCCCCTCACAGTTCACCCCTCCACTTT.

As concerns this clonotype: Germline is not matched at one junction end, which may reflect a read error. This chain joins TRBV5-6 and TRBJ2-7; unclear D gene. Germline V gene data show CDR1 as SGHDT and CDR2 as YYEEEE. There are 14 residues in the CDR3. CDR3 sequence reads: CVSSFRVQKSEQYF. DNA for the CDR3: TGTGTCAGCAGCTTCCGAGTCCAAAAGAGCGAGCAGTACTTC.

In its sample, this clonotype was seen many times. The chain combines TRBV27 with TRBJ2-2, with 8 positions matching TRBD2. The CDR3 spans 16 residues. CDR1 and CDR2 (germline): MNHEY, SMNVEV (reference sequence). Losses at the gene ends were 3 bases for V and 7 bases for J; bases not matched to a gene: 10. DNA of the CDR3: TGTGCCAGCAGTTTGGAGGGACTAGTTGGTAGCGGGGAGCTGTTTTTT. It yields the protein CASSLEGLVGSGELFF.

Of note for this clonotype: The junction shows a germline mismatch at one end, possibly a read error. V gene TRBV28 combines with J gene TRBJ1-2, with D possibly matching TRBD1 (6 bases). The CDR3 is 14 residues long. Looked up from germline, CDR1 is MDHEN and CDR2 is SYDVKM. CDR3 in amino acids: CASSLGAANNGCTF. The DNA of the CDR3 is TGTGCCAGCAGTTTGGGGGCAGCTAACAATGGCTGCACCTTC.

V gene TRBV5-6 combines with J gene TRBJ1-4; no reliable D call. Germline V gives CDR1 SGHDT, CDR2 YYEEEE. This CDR3 comprises 16 residues. Trimming took 0 bases from V and 5 from J, leaving 14 bases between them. The CDR3 reads CASSLAVGPPNEKLFF. In DNA form, the CDR3 reads TGTGCCAGCAGCTTGGCCGTTGGTCCCCCAAATGAAAAACTGTTTTTT.

Remarks on this clonotype: One junction end disagrees with the germline gene, perhaps due to a read error. The V call is TRBV27, the J call TRBJ2-1; perhaps D is TRBD1 or TRBD2 (5 bases each). The V gene's germline CDR1 is MNHEY and CDR2 SMNVEV (reference sequence). The CDR3 has 12 residues. CDR3 bases: TGTGCCAGCAGTTTATCGGGGGAGACCCGGTACTTC. It specifies CASSLSGETRYF.

This clonotype was counted a few times. The chain carries TRBV6-1 and TRBJ1-4, with a weak D call TRBD1 (6 bases). Looked up from germline, CDR1 is MNHNS and CDR2 is SASEGT. V dropped 5 bases and J dropped 7 bases, with 23 bases sitting between them. The CDR3 extends over 17 amino acids. The CDR3 here is CASSRPGVAGASEKLFF. DNA of the CDR3: TGTGCCAGCAGTCGACCCGGCGTTGCGGGGGCGAGTGAAAAACTGTTTTTT.

The J gene is TRBJ1-5, the V gene TRBV20-1; 8 bases line up with TRBD1. With 7 bases clipped from V and 7 bases from J, the junction kept 9 bases outside the gene matches. Germline CDR1 and CDR2: DFQATT and SNEGSKA (reference sequence). The CDR3 spans 13 residues. CDR3 sequence: CSVRRQGLQPQHF. DNA for the CDR3: TGCAGTGTAAGGCGACAGGGGCTACAGCCCCAGCATTTT.

This clonotype has at least ten counts. The chain carries TRBV29-1 and TRBJ1-4; possibly TRBD1 for D (5 bases). Germline V lookup: CDR1 SQVTM, CDR2 ANQGSEA. Trimming left V 7 bases short and J 7 bases short, with 13 bases between. The CDR3 extends over 12 amino acids. The CDR3 nucleotides are TGCAGCGCCGGGGGATTTCTTGAAAAACTGTTTTTT. Its protein product is CSAGGFLEKLFF.

This clonotype has more than one count but fewer than ten. The V call is TRBV15, the J call TRBJ1-5, with D possibly being TRBD1 (5 bases). Trimming removed 3 bases at V and 7 bases at J, with 28 bases between. The CDR3 sequence is 19 residues long. The V gene's germline CDR1 is LNHNV and CDR2 YYDKDF (reference sequence). The CDR3 loop reads CATSRGYTGLTKGKQPQHF. CDR3 nucleotide sequence: TGTGCCACCAGCAGGGGTTACACGGGACTCACAAAGGGAAAGCAGCCCCAGCATTTT.

This clonotype has a handful of counts. V and J are TRBV28 and TRBJ2-7; 8 bases align to TRBD1. V lost 5 bases to trimming and J lost 6 bases; unmatched junction nucleotides: 12. This CDR3 is built from 15 residues. Germline values: CDR1 MDHEN, CDR2 SYDVKM. The DNA of the CDR3 is TGTGCCAGCAGTGCCCTTACAGGGGGAAAAGGCGAGCAGTACTTC. Protein sequence: CASSALTGGKGEQYF.

This clonotype has more than one count but fewer than ten. This rearrangement joins TRBV29-1 to TRBJ1-1; 8 bases are a match to TRBD1. This CDR3 region has 10 residues. V was pared by 1 base and J by 11 bases, with 0 bases of the junction left unmatched. Germline values: CDR1 SQVTM, CDR2 ANQGSEA. CDR3 DNA sequence: TGCAGCGTTGAAGGACAGGGGGCTTTCTTT. This gives the protein CSVEGQGAFF. Filled out from reference TRBV29-1 and TRBJ1-1, the complete variable domain reads SAVISQKPSRDICQRGTSLTIQCQVDSQVTMMFWYRQQPGQSLTLIATANQGSEATYESGFVIDKFPISRPNLTFSTLTVSNMSPEDSSIYLCSVEGQGAFFGQGTRLTVV.

This clonotype was detected many times. V usage is TRBV11-2 and J usage is TRBJ2-5, with TRBD1 matching 12 bases. The CDR3 covers 16 residues. V was clipped by 2 bases and J by 5 bases; unmatched bases: 6. The germline V gene has CDR1 SGHAT and CDR2 FQNNGV. The CDR3 DNA reads as TGTGCCAGCAGCTTACCCCATGGGACAGGGGGCGAGACCCAGTACTTC. Its protein is CASSLPHGTGGETQYF.

This clonotype was detected ten times or more. The chain links TRBV13 to TRBJ2-5, with D possibly being TRBD1 or TRBD2 (6 bases each). The CDR3 spans 17 residues. Germline-derived CDR1 and CDR2 are PRHDT and FYEKMQ (reference sequence). V was shortened by 4 bases and J by 5 bases, with 23 bases between the two germline ends. The CDR3 nucleotides read TGTGCCAGCAGCTCCAAACAGGGCTATAGCGGAGCGGAGACCCAGTACTTC. Translated: CASSSKQGYSGAETQYF.

A word on this clonotype: A much larger clone lies one base from this, so it may be a read error. The chain combines TRBV28 with TRBJ2-7; D is ambiguous. The CDR3 covers 12 residues. CDR1 is MDHEN and CDR2 is SYDVKM in the germline V gene. The chain's CDR3 is CVSSFPSIQQYF. The CDR3 bases are TGTGTCAGCAGTTTTCCCAGTATTCAGCAGTACTTC. The whole variable domain, remainder taken from reference TRBV28 and TRBJ2-7, is DVKVTQSSRYLVKRTGEKVFLECVQDMDHENMFWYRQDPGLGLRLIYFSYDVKMKEKGDIPEGYSVSREKKERFSLILESASTNQTSMYLCVSSFPSIQQYFGPGTRLTVT.

The sample holds many counts of this clonotype. The V and J genes are TRBV7-8 and TRBJ1-1, with 9 positions matching TRBD1. CDR3 size: 14 residues. CDR1 SGHVS and CDR2 FQNEAQ come from the germline V gene. The J segment lost 7 bases and the V segment lost 7 bases, leaving 10 bases of the junction unmatched. For the CDR3, the DNA is TGTGCCAGCATTCCTCCGGACAGGGGCGTTGAAGCTTTCTTT. It specifies CASIPPDRGVEAFF.

This clonotype occurred many times. This chain links TRBV28 with TRBJ1-1, with 7 bases matching TRBD1. CDR3 length equals 15 residues. Germline loops: CDR1 MDHEN, CDR2 SYDVKM. V gave up 6 bases and J gave up 5 bases; unmatched junction bases: 12. CDR3 loop: CASRNSGGYRTEAFF. CDR3 nucleotides: TGTGCCAGCAGGAATTCAGGGGGATATCGAACTGAAGCTTTCTTT. Based on the CDR3 plus reference TRBV28 and TRBJ1-1, the full variable domain is DVKVTQSSRYLVKRTGEKVFLECVQDMDHENMFWYRQDPGLGLRLIYFSYDVKMKEKGDIPEGYSVSREKKERFSLILESASTNQTSMYLCASRNSGGYRTEAFFGQGTRLTVV.

This clonotype occurred many times. The V call is TRBV6-2 or TRBV6-3, the J call TRBJ2-7, with 7 bases fitting TRBD2. Germline trimming cut 6 bases from V and 3 bases from J; bases unmatched to any gene: 11. Germline assignment: CDR1 MNHEY and CDR2 SVGEGT. The CDR3 has 15 amino acids. CDR3 DNA: TGTGCCAGCAGCTCCACCCATGGGGGGGACTACGAGCAGTACTTC. Residues: CASSSTHGGDYEQYF.

This clonotype turned up a few times. The chain has TRBV5-4 and TRBJ2-2, with 12 bases lining up with TRBD2. CDR3 length: 16 residues. Per germline, CDR1 SGHNT and CDR2 YYREEE (reference sequence). V shed 4 bases and J 7 bases; nucleotides not matched to a gene: 8. The CDR3 spells CASSQTSGRRHGELFF. DNA of the CDR3: TGTGCCAGCAGCCAGACTAGCGGGAGAAGGCACGGGGAGCTGTTTTTT.

This CDR3 is CASSLNRASDGYTF. The DNA of the CDR3 is TGTGCCAGCAGCTTAAACAGGGCATCTGATGGCTACACCTTC. The chain has TRBV7-9 and TRBJ1-2, with D tentatively TRBD1 (6 bases). Germline lookup yields CDR1 SEHNR and CDR2 FQNEAQ (reference sequence). The CDR3 runs 14 residues. Trimming removed 2 bases from V and 6 bases from J, with 13 bases in between.

The table lists this clonotype with many counts. The chain uses TRBV2 and TRBJ1-5; weak D call: TRBD1 (5 bases). The CDR3 is 13 residues long. V lost 7 bases to trimming and J lost 3 bases, with 10 bases between them. CDR1 SNHLY and CDR2 FYNNEI come from the germline V gene. The CDR3 DNA is TGTGCCAGCAAATCAGGGAACAATCAGCCCCAGCATTTT. This gives the protein CASKSGNNQPQHF.

A few counts support this clonotype. The chain combines TRBV5-1 with TRBJ2-7; D tentatively fits TRBD1 or TRBD2 (6 bases each). The CDR3 totals 16 residues. Trimming pared 1 base from V and 6 bases from J, leaving 20 bases between. Germline CDR1 reads SGHRS; CDR2 reads YFSETQ. The CDR3 is CASSLLGGPGGVEQYF. Written as DNA, the CDR3 is TGCGCCAGCAGCTTGCTAGGGGGGCCCGGCGGTGTCGAGCAGTACTTC.

The chain recombines TRBV27 with TRBJ2-7; 8 nucleotides match TRBD2. There are 16 residues in the CDR3. CDR1 is MNHEY and CDR2 is SMNVEV in the germline V gene (reference sequence). J gave up 7 bases and V 4 bases, and 15 bases lay outside the gene matches. DNA for the CDR3: TGTGCCAGCAGTTCCCTTGGGCCAGCGGGAGTTCGGGAGCAGTACTTC. Its protein is CASSSLGPAGVREQYF.

The J gene is TRBJ1-1, the V gene TRBV30, with D possibly matching TRBD1 (5 bases). The CDR3 runs to 13 residues. V lost 0 bases to trimming and J lost 5 bases, with 10 bases between them. Germline CDR1 GTSNPN, CDR2 SVGIG (reference sequence). CDR3 in DNA: TGTGCCTGGAGTGTTTTGGGGGAAACTGAAGCTTTCTTT. It yields the protein CAWSVLGETEAFF.

In its sample, this clonotype was seen a few times. The J gene is TRBJ2-3, the V gene TRBV28, with 9 bases aligning to TRBD2. The CDR3 totals 16 residues. V shed 7 bases and J 5 bases; nucleotides not matched to a gene: 13. Germline CDR1 is MDHEN and CDR2 is SYDVKM. The CDR3 DNA follows: TGTGCCAGCACCCCGGAGGTAGCGGGAGTAGGAGATACGCAGTATTTT. It is translated as CASTPEVAGVGDTQYF.

Many counts were recorded for this clonotype. The chain has TRBV28 and TRBJ1-5; D gene unclear. Germline CDR1 and CDR2: MDHEN and SYDVKM. Trimming removed 6 bases from V and 6 bases from J, with 18 bases in between. This CDR3 contains 15 residues. CDR3 loop: CASSTGRRMGQPQHF. For the CDR3, the DNA is TGTGCCAGCAGCACGGGCCGGAGAATGGGTCAGCCCCAGCATTTT.

The V call is TRBV7-9, the J call TRBJ2-4; 7 bases are shared with TRBD1. CDR3 length: 16 amino acids. V shed 5 bases, J shed 0 bases, and the junction held 7 bases outside the gene matches. Germline V gives CDR1 SEHNR, CDR2 FQNEAQ (reference sequence). The CDR3 coding sequence is TGTGCCAGCAGCCCGACAGGGAGATTAGCCAAAAACATTCAGTACTTC. Amino acids: CASSPTGRLAKNIQYF.